These T cell receptor beta chains were read from a single sample in a study of control samples from healthy donors and cancer patients. Assay: immunoSEQ multiplex PCR; the TCRdb copy retains only in-frame clones and omits some. The sample consists of approximately 60,000 clones, approximately 90% of them appearing once. Sequencing used PBMCs. These receptors came from a young man with colorectal cancer. Each CDR3 is given with its conserved first and last residue. D genes are given only for firm matches. Rows may omit the clone size; those that give it use once, few, many or a size class.

D gene,V gene,clone size,J gene,CDR3 length,CDR3 protein,CDR3 DNA
TRBD1,TRBV7-6,-,TRBJ2-3,16,CASSSGPGTGEYTQYF,TGTGCCAGCAGCTCGGGGCCAGGGACAGGGGAGTATACGCAGTATTTT
TRBD1,TRBV2,-,TRBJ2-1,15,CASSVGRTGLNEQFF,TGTGCCAGCAGTGTGGGGAGGACAGGGCTCAATGAGCAGTTCTTC
-,TRBV12-3/TRBV12-4,-,TRBJ2-3,13,CASSSFNLVAQYF,TGTGCCAGCAGTTCTTTTAATCTGGTCGCGCAGTATTTT
TRBD2,TRBV5-1,-,TRBJ2-2,15,CASELAGVPTGELFF,TGCGCCAGCGAACTAGCGGGGGTTCCCACCGGGGAGCTGTTTTTT
-,TRBV11-2,-,TRBJ2-5,16,CASSFGPRGPGETQYF,TGTGCCAGCAGCTTTGGACCGCGGGGGCCGGGGGAGACCCAGTACTTC
-,TRBV2,-,TRBJ1-5,15,CASSELMGGNQPQHF,TGTGCCAGCAGTGAATTGATGGGGGGAAATCAGCCCCAGCATTTT
-,TRBV19,-,TRBJ2-1,16,CASSIEWSEPYNEQFF,TGTGCCAGTAGTATAGAGTGGAGCGAGCCCTACAATGAGCAGTTCTTC
-,TRBV19,once,TRBJ2-1,17,CASSIEGWRGGDNEQFF,TGTGCCAGTAGTATAGAGGGTTGGAGGGGTGGGGACAATGAGCAGTTCTTC
-,TRBV12-3/TRBV12-4,-,TRBJ2-1,12,CASQVGGYEQFF,TGTGCCAGCCAAGTTGGGGGTTATGAGCAGTTCTTC
-,TRBV7-6,-,TRBJ1-4,18,CASSLSGILVDTNEKLFF,TGTGCCAGCAGCTTAAGCGGAATTCTTGTGGACACTAATGAAAAACTGTTTTTT
TRBD2,TRBV6-6,-,TRBJ2-1,14,CASNRASGGNEQFF,TGTGCCAGCAATAGGGCTAGCGGGGGCAATGAGCAGTTCTTC
-,TRBV19,once,TRBJ1-2,12,CASSRDGRVYTF,TGTGCCAGTAGCAGGGACGGTAGGGTCTACACCTTC
TRBD1,TRBV11-3,-,TRBJ1-3,15,CASSFGTGSGNTIYF,TGTGCCAGCAGCTTTGGGACAGGGTCTGGAAACACCATATATTTT
-,TRBV9,-,TRBJ1-2,14,CASSPEGGARGYTF,TGTGCCAGCAGCCCAGAGGGGGGGGCAAGGGGCTACACCTTC